The next 20 T cell receptor beta chains were all read from a single sample in a study of T cells in localized non-small cell lung cancer. Generated by immunoSEQ multiplex PCR, the TCRdb table keeps only in-frame clones and is missing some. The table includes fewer than 8,000 clones, approximately 94% detected once. Specimen: peripheral blood, collected before any cancer treatment. The receptors stem from a woman aged 35-75 years with stage I lung adenocarcinoma.

The chain carries TRBV11-2 and TRBJ1-5; a weak D match, TRBD1 (5 bases). This CDR3 has 14 residues. The V and J ends lost 1 base and 4 bases respectively, with 8 bases between them. CDR1 is SGHAT and CDR2 is FQNNGV in the germline V gene. The CDR3 sequence is CASSLAGGNQPQHF. CDR3 coding DNA: TGTGCCAGCAGCTTAGCGGGGGGGAATCAGCCCCAGCATTTT.

This chain uses TRBV2 with TRBJ1-5; D might be TRBD1 (6 bases). The V and J ends lost 3 bases and 6 bases respectively, with 9 bases between them. The CDR3 consists of 13 residues. Germline-derived CDR1 and CDR2 are SNHLY and FYNNEI. The CDR3 bases are TGTGCCAGCAGTGACTCAGGGGTTCAGCCCCAGCATTTT. This codes for CASSDSGVQPQHF.

The chain links TRBV11-3 to TRBJ2-3; 8 bases are shared with TRBD2. The germline gives CDR1 SGHNT, CDR2 YENEEA. This CDR3 is 18 amino acids long. Trimming removed 2 bases from V and 3 bases from J; junction bases left unmatched: 13. CDR3 amino acids: CASSLTGGAGVGTDTQYF. The CDR3 bases are TGTGCCAGCAGCTTAACCGGGGGAGCGGGAGTAGGGACAGATACGCAGTATTTT.

V is TRBV10-1 and J is TRBJ2-1; D is unclear. Germline loops: CDR1 WNHNN, CDR2 SYGVQD (reference sequence). V was cut by 8 bases and J by 1 base, with 12 bases left in between. The length of the CDR3 is 14 residues. CDR3: CASSEYRSYNEQFF. The CDR3 nucleotides are TGCGCCAGCTCGGAGTATCGGTCCTACAATGAGCAGTTCTTC.

J is TRBJ2-7 and V is TRBV5-6, with 8 bases fitting TRBD1. Trimming removed 0 bases from V and 6 bases from J; junction bases left unmatched: 5. The germline V gene has CDR1 SGHDT and CDR2 YYEEEE. CDR3 length: 14 residues. Here the CDR3 reads CASSLGQGMGEQYF. The DNA of the CDR3 is TGTGCCAGCAGCTTGGGACAGGGGATGGGCGAGCAGTACTTC.

This clone was recorded only once. J is TRBJ2-5 and V is TRBV5-4, with TRBD1 matching 10 bases. This CDR3 comprises 17 residues. V was clipped by 4 bases and J by 4 bases; unmatched bases: 13. Germline V gene data show CDR1 as SGHNT and CDR2 as YYREEE (reference sequence). The CDR3, as DNA: TGTGCCAGCAGCACCCCAGCAACGGGACAGGGGACAGAGACCCAGTACTTC. Translating it yields CASSTPATGQGTETQYF.

The chain is built from TRBV6-1 and TRBJ1-5, with no clear D. Germline-derived CDR1 and CDR2 are MNHNS and SASEGT. Trimming stripped 0 bases from V and 9 bases from J, with 18 bases between. The CDR3 sequence is 16 residues long. DNA for the CDR3: TGTGCCAGCAGTGAAGCCCGGATCGGCTCTCAATGGCCCCAGCATTTT. Amino acids: CASSEARIGSQWPQHF.

Note on this clone: In the same sample, other DNA sequences code for this CDR3. This chain uses TRBV5-4 with TRBJ1-2; 9 nucleotides line up with TRBD1. Germline V gene data show CDR1 as SGHNT and CDR2 as YYREEE (reference sequence). The CDR3 totals 18 residues. V shed 4 bases, J shed 2 bases, and the junction held 15 bases outside the gene matches. This CDR3 reads CASSKTGGGYSMNYGYTF. In DNA form, the CDR3 reads TGTGCCAGCAGCAAAACAGGGGGCGGGTATAGTATGAACTATGGCTACACCTTC.

In its sample, this clone was seen once. The CDR3 sequence: CASSLVPSGTGQETQYF. CDR3 nucleotide sequence: TGTGCCAGCAGCTTAGTCCCCAGCGGGACCGGCCAAGAGACCCAGTACTTC. The chain recombines TRBV11-2 with TRBJ2-5; TRBD2 agrees at 7 bases. The CDR3 is 17 amino acids. Germline values: CDR1 SGHAT, CDR2 FQNNGV. V was clipped by 1 base and J by 1 base; unmatched bases: 9.

This rearrangement joins TRBV6-5 to TRBJ1-3; D remains ambiguous. The V end was cut by 3 bases, the J end by 0 bases, with 9 bases between. The CDR3 extends over 15 amino acids. CDR1 is MNHEY, CDR2 SVGAGI, per germline. CDR3 sequence: CASSYGRHSGNTIYF. The CDR3 region has the DNA TGTGCCAGCAGTTATGGCCGCCACTCTGGAAACACCATATATTTT.

The chain has TRBV6-5 and TRBJ2-2; TRBD2 aligns across 10 bases. Germline CDR1 reads MNHEY; CDR2 reads SVGAGI. With 4 bases clipped from V and 7 bases from J, the junction kept 6 bases outside the gene matches. The CDR3 spans 15 residues. The CDR3 DNA follows: TGTGCCAGCAGTTTCGGGCTAGCGGGAGTCGGGGAGCTGTTTTTT. Amino acids: CASSFGLAGVGELFF.

V gene TRBV18 combines with J gene TRBJ2-1; 7 bases align to TRBD2. This CDR3 comprises 16 residues. V was pared by 3 bases and J by 0 bases, with 5 bases of the junction left unmatched. The germline V gene has CDR1 KGHSH and CDR2 LQKENI. The CDR3 here is CASSPLSGASYNEQFF. The CDR3 DNA reads TGTGCCAGCTCACCCCTAAGCGGGGCCTCCTACAATGAGCAGTTCTTC.

V usage is TRBV4-1 and J usage is TRBJ2-7, with 9 bases fitting TRBD1. The ends lost 4 bases at V and 3 bases at J; junction bases unmatched: 7. Germline V gene lookup returns CDR1 MGHRA and CDR2 YSYEKL. The CDR3 has 15 residues. CDR3 bases: TGCGCCAGCAGCCGGTCGGGACAGGGAAACTACGAGCAGTACTTC. Its protein is CASSRSGQGNYEQYF.

This chain uses TRBV19 with TRBJ1-5; D gene uncertain. The CDR3 is 15 residues long. V lost 1 base and J 0 bases, leaving 7 bases between the germline ends. From germline, CDR1 is LNHDA and CDR2 SQIVND (reference sequence). CDR3 DNA: TGTGCCAGTAGTATAGTAGGAGTTAGCAATCAGCCCCAGCATTTT. As protein: CASSIVGVSNQPQHF.

V usage is TRBV10-1 and J usage is TRBJ1-1; D remains unclear. Germline CDR1 WNHNN, CDR2 SYGVQD (reference sequence). The CDR3 spans 13 residues. V lost 3 bases and J lost 7, with 12 bases in between. In DNA, the CDR3 is TGCGCCAGCAGTGATCTTCGCTCTAGTGAAGCTTTCTTT. The encoded protein is CASSDLRSSEAFF.

This chain links TRBV10-3 with TRBJ2-3, with a possible D match to TRBD2 (6 bases). Germline CDR1 reads ENHRY; CDR2 reads SYGVKD. The V end was cut by 6 bases, the J end by 2 bases, with 18 bases between. The CDR3 loop spans 16 amino acids. As DNA, the CDR3 is TGTGCCATCAGACCCAGGCTAGCGCATTACACAGATACGCAGTATTTT. Its translation is CAIRPRLAHYTDTQYF.

This clone came up a few times. This chain uses TRBV5-5 with TRBJ1-6, with unresolved D. V lost 4 bases, J lost 7 bases, and 15 bases lay in between. The germline V gene encodes CDR1 SGHKS and CDR2 YYEKEE (reference sequence). The CDR3 is 15 residues long. CDR3 region: CASSTGPTRNSPLHF. CDR3 nucleotide sequence: TGTGCCAGCAGCACCGGACCGACGCGGAATTCACCCCTCCACTTT.

The CDR3 DNA follows: TGTGCCAGCAGTCTTACTGCCGGGACAGGGGGTGGAAACACCATATATTTT. This codes for CASSLTAGTGGGNTIYF. V is TRBV9 and J is TRBJ1-3; 11 nucleotides agree with TRBD1. V lost 5 bases, J lost 3 bases, and 10 bases stayed unmatched. This CDR3 comprises 17 residues. Germline loops: CDR1 SGDLS, CDR2 YYNGEE.

This chain connects TRBV18 to TRBJ1-3; TRBD1 matches at 10 bases. Trimming cost V 5 bases and J 2 bases; bases outside gene matches: 3. Per germline, CDR1 KGHSH and CDR2 LQKENI. The length of the CDR3 is 15 residues. The CDR3 loop reads CASSSDRGPGNTIYF. The CDR3 region has the DNA TGTGCCAGCTCATCCGACAGGGGGCCTGGAAACACCATATATTTT.

The gene calls are TRBV14 and TRBJ1-6; TRBD1 might be the D (5 bases). From germline, CDR1 is SGHDN and CDR2 FVKESK. Trimming removed 3 bases at V and 4 bases at J, with 10 bases between. CDR3 length: 15 residues. CDR3 in amino acids: CASSQQTVYNSPLHF. The CDR3, as DNA: TGTGCCAGCAGCCAGCAGACAGTTTATAATTCACCCCTCCACTTT.